A single sample is the source of the 10 T cell receptor beta chains below, sequenced in a study of T cell repertoires in cytomegalovirus infection. MiXCR, applied by TCRdb to the reads, yields one record per CDR3 protein. The sample carries fewer than 550,000 distinct CDR3 sequences, 16% recorded once. The sample comprised CD8+ T cells from PBMCs. The receptors were gathered from a human donor in good health (CMV status not recorded). Some clones in this sample may be carry-over from other donors' samples.

In its sample, this clonotype was seen many times. The rearrangement joins TRBV7-2 to TRBJ1-5, with 11 bases that match TRBD1. The V gene end was trimmed by 5 bases and the J gene end by 9 bases; junction bases not matched to a gene: 12. The CDR3 is made up of 16 amino acids. Germline V lookup: CDR1 SGHTA, CDR2 FQGNSA. CDR3 protein: CASSAGAGQGEGPQHF. For the CDR3, the DNA is TGTGCCAGCAGCGCCGGCGCGGGACAGGGGGAGGGGCCCCAGCATTTT.

The chain is built from TRBV2 and TRBJ2-2; 10 positions match TRBD1. CDR1 and CDR2 (germline): SNHLY, FYNNEI. The CDR3 is 15 residues long. The V segment lost 4 bases and the J segment 4 bases; nucleotides outside the gene matches: 3. CDR3: CASSVRTGGTGELFF. For the CDR3, the DNA is TGTGCCAGCAGTGTTAGGACAGGGGGCACCGGGGAGCTGTTTTTT.

V and J are TRBV5-1 and TRBJ2-3; D is perhaps TRBD2 (5 bases). The CDR3 is 13 amino acids. Germline V CDR1 and CDR2: SGHRS, YFSETQ. The ends were cut back, 6 bases at V and 2 bases at J, with 10 bases in the middle. CDR3: CASKTGNTDTQYF. The CDR3 DNA is TGCGCCAGCAAAACCGGGAACACAGATACGCAGTATTTT.

The chain recombines TRBV6-2 or TRBV6-3 with TRBJ2-7; D is uncertain. Trimming took off 2 bases at V and 0 bases at J, with 11 bases between the two ends. Germline lookup yields CDR1 MNHEY and CDR2 SVGEGT. This CDR3 region has 15 residues. The CDR3 region is CASSYLGGTSYEQYF. The CDR3 nucleotides read TGTGCCAGCAGTTACCTAGGCGGCACCTCCTACGAGCAGTACTTC.

This clonotype has more than one count but fewer than ten. The chain carries TRBV9 and TRBJ2-5; 8 nucleotides align to TRBD1. J gave up 5 bases and V 2 bases, and 5 bases lay outside the gene matches. CDR3 length: 14 residues. Germline V gene data show CDR1 as SGDLS and CDR2 as YYNGEE. As DNA, the CDR3 is TGTGCCAGCAGCGTCCAGGGGGCCCGGGAGACCCAGTACTTC. Residues: CASSVQGARETQYF.

This chain uses TRBV4-1 with TRBJ2-3; 7 bases are shared with TRBD1. Germline V lookup: CDR1 MGHRA, CDR2 YSYEKL. CDR3 length equals 13 residues. Germline trimming cut 7 bases from V and 10 bases from J; bases unmatched to any gene: 11. CDR3 bases: TGCGCCAGCACCCTACCCGGACAGGCGGCGCAGTATTTT. Its protein is CASTLPGQAAQYF.

This clonotype was recorded many times. The J gene is TRBJ2-1, the V gene TRBV7-2; the D call may be TRBD1 or TRBD2 (5 bases each). V lost 4 bases, J lost 6 bases, and 10 bases lay in between. From germline, CDR1 is SGHTA and CDR2 FQGNSA. This CDR3 spans 13 amino acids. The CDR3 bases are TGTGCCAGCAGCTGGGGGTCCCTCAATGAGCAGTTCTTC. Translation: CASSWGSLNEQFF.

This clonotype was found a few times. The chain combines TRBV2 with TRBJ2-2; 12 bases map to TRBD2. Germline V gene data show CDR1 as SNHLY and CDR2 as FYNNEI. V lost 4 bases, J lost 6 bases, and 12 bases stayed unmatched. The CDR3 is 18 residues long. The CDR3 nucleotides are TGTGCCAGCAGTGGACTAGCGGGAGTGCGATTAATAGCCGGGGAGCTGTTTTTT. Translated: CASSGLAGVRLIAGELFF.

Points on this clonotype: Given a much more abundant clone one base away, this may be a read error. V gene TRBV9 combines with J gene TRBJ2-1; perhaps TRBD2 as D (7 bases). The CDR3 spans 14 residues. Germline V lookup: CDR1 SGDLS, CDR2 YYNGEE. CDR3: CACSVGGLNNEQFF. CDR3 nucleotides: TGTGCCTGCAGCGTCGGGGGGCTCAACAATGAGCAGTTCTTC.

This clonotype was seen a handful of times. This chain joins TRBV9 and TRBJ1-1, with D perhaps TRBD1 (5 bases). V lost 3 bases to trimming and J lost 2 bases, with 11 bases between them. CDR1 and CDR2 from the germline V gene are SGDLS and YYNGEE. The CDR3 consists of 14 residues. This chain's CDR3 is CASSDGATNTEAFF. In DNA, the CDR3 is TGTGCCAGCAGCGACGGGGCAACAAACACTGAAGCTTTCTTT.